This TCR beta chain stems from a study of metastatic and nonmetastatic thyroid tumors. Study in general: Repertoires were compared across blood and tumor or nodule tissue from malignant and benign thyroid patients.

Study results and caveats: In blood and tumor, TCR beta diversity was reportedly significantly higher in malignant thyroid tumors than in benign nodules.

This clone was detected many times. Its antigen remains unknown. Among the patients, none had received any treatment before thyroid surgery. Per the authors' pipeline: The authors used CDR3 differences across clinicopathological groups to build a distant-metastasis classifier for papillary thyroid cancer. With MiXCR, TCRdb reprocessed the PCR reads. Clone size and V and J calls follow TCRdb, not the original study. Of 75,000 to 100,000 clones detected, more than 9.5% appear once; the ten largest clones hold roughly 10%. What was sequenced was blood. The source is a female donor with papillary thyroid cancer or a benign thyroid nodule (not recorded which). Some clones in this sample may be carry-over from other donors' samples.

The DNA of the CDR3 is TGTGCCAGCAGTGCTATAGACAGGGACTTTAGCTACACCTTC. Protein sequence: CASSAIDRDFSYTF. The gene calls are TRBV28 and TRBJ1-2, with 7 bases lining up with TRBD1. This CDR3 is 14 amino acids long. V lost 5 bases, J lost 9 bases, and 12 bases stayed unmatched. The germline gives CDR1 MDHEN, CDR2 SYDVKM.